Each of the 15 T cell receptor beta chains below was sequenced from the same sample in a study of T cells after yellow fever vaccination. One entry per CDR3 protein results from TCRdb running MiXCR on the 5' RACE reads. Of approximately 580,000 distinct CDR3 sequences listed, around a sixth are singletons. The sample in question was PBMCs, obtained 5 days after the first yellow fever vaccination. These receptors all come from a man younger than 30 who received the YFV17D yellow fever vaccine.

Ten or more counts support this clonotype. V gene TRBV5-1 combines with J gene TRBJ1-1, with D unresolved. The V gene's germline CDR1 is SGHRS and CDR2 YFSETQ. The CDR3 is made up of 16 amino acids. Trimming left V 4 bases short and J 1 base short, with 17 bases between. The CDR3 reads CASSPERGRGNTEAFF. CDR3 DNA: TGCGCCAGCAGCCCTGAACGGGGAAGAGGGAACACTGAAGCTTTCTTT.

The sample holds a few counts of this clonotype. The rearrangement joins TRBV7-2 to TRBJ2-3; D not certain. Looked up from germline, CDR1 is SGHTA and CDR2 is FQGNSA. The CDR3 extends over 13 amino acids. With 6 bases removed from V and 6 bases from J, the gap between germline ends came to 13 bases. CDR3 nucleotide sequence: TGTGCCAGCAGACGCTCCGGCTGGGATACGCAGTATTTT. Its translation: CASRRSGWDTQYF.

The genes are TRBV14 and TRBJ2-7, with D perhaps being TRBD1 or TRBD2 (6 bases each). Between the trimmed V and J ends, which lost 1 base and 1 base, there was a span of 11 bases. CDR3 length: 15 residues. Germline V gene sequence: CDR1 SGHDN, CDR2 FVKESK. In nucleotides, the CDR3 is TGTGCCAGCAGCCAAGGGAGGGGGTTTTCCTACGAGCAGTACGTC. Its protein is CASSQGRGFSYEQYV.

The chain employs TRBV15 and TRBJ1-1; D is unclear. The ends were cut back, 3 bases at V and 1 base at J, with 18 bases in the middle. CDR1 LNHNV and CDR2 YYDKDF come from the germline V gene (reference sequence). The CDR3 contains 17 residues. CDR3 bases: TGTGCCACCAGCAGTAACCCGGTACCAATCTCGAACACTGAAGCTTTCTTT. Translated: CATSSNPVPISNTEAFF.

This rearrangement joins TRBV11-1 to TRBJ2-2; 7 bases are shared with TRBD2. The V and J ends lost 4 bases and 5 bases, in that order; junction bases with no gene match: 4. CDR1 and CDR2 (germline): SGHAT, FQDESV (reference sequence). The CDR3 sequence is 14 residues long. This chain's CDR3 is CASSWEGKTGELFF. The CDR3 region has the DNA TGTGCCAGCAGCTGGGAGGGGAAAACCGGGGAGCTGTTTTTT.

This clonotype turned up a few times. The rearrangement uses TRBV6-5 and TRBJ1-6; D is undetermined. The germline V gene encodes CDR1 MNHEY and CDR2 SVGAGI. This CDR3 contains 15 residues. V was pared by 0 bases and J by 11 bases, with 14 bases between. As DNA, the CDR3 is TGTGCCAGCAGTTACTCTTCACAGACCCGAACACCCCTCCACTTT. Translating gives CASSYSSQTRTPLHF.

This chain joins TRBV3-1 and TRBJ2-7, with no clear D. Trimming left V 0 bases short and J 6 bases short, with 15 bases between. The CDR3 consists of 15 residues. The germline V gene encodes CDR1 LGHDT and CDR2 YNNKEL (reference sequence). CDR3 amino acids: CASSQDVGRASEQYF. In DNA, the CDR3 is TGTGCCAGCAGCCAAGATGTGGGTAGGGCCAGCGAGCAGTACTTC.

The chain couples TRBV4-1 to TRBJ1-1; D is unclear. The CDR3 sequence is 15 residues long. The V gene's germline CDR1 is MGHRA and CDR2 YSYEKL. The ends were cut back, 1 base at V and 4 bases at J, with 13 bases in the middle. The CDR3 sequence: CASSQVSRMGTEAFF. The CDR3 nucleotides read TGCGCCAGCAGCCAAGTCTCCAGGATGGGCACTGAAGCTTTCTTT.

This clonotype was seen many times. V gene TRBV5-5 combines with J gene TRBJ2-2, with D possibly being TRBD1 (6 bases). The V and J ends lost 3 bases and 4 bases respectively, with 10 bases between them. The germline V gene has CDR1 SGHKS and CDR2 YYEKEE (reference sequence). The CDR3 runs to 14 residues. CDR3 nucleotide sequence: TGTGCCAGCAGCTACCAAGGGGGCACCGGGGAGCTGTTTTTT. It translates to CASSYQGGTGELFF.

A few counts support this clonotype. This rearrangement joins TRBV6-5 to TRBJ2-3, with 10 bases fitting TRBD1. V shed 3 bases and J 7 bases; nucleotides not matched to a gene: 4. The germline CDR1 and CDR2 sequences are MNHEY and SVGAGI. The CDR3 is 14 amino acids. CDR3 amino acids: CASSYRQGANTQYF. CDR3 bases: TGTGCCAGCAGTTATAGACAGGGGGCGAATACGCAGTATTTT.

The chain joins TRBV7-9 to TRBJ2-5; TRBD2 matches at 9 bases. This CDR3 is built from 15 residues. The V segment lost 2 bases and the J segment 4 bases; nucleotides outside the gene matches: 5. Germline CDR1 SEHNR, CDR2 FQNEAQ (reference sequence). In nucleotides, the CDR3 is TGTGCCAGCAGCTTAATTCTAGCGGGGAGAGAGACCCAGTACTTC. Amino acid sequence: CASSLILAGRETQYF.

The J gene is TRBJ2-1, the V gene TRBV2, with 7 nucleotides matching TRBD2. In germline, CDR1 is SNHLY, CDR2 FYNNEI. V was clipped by 6 bases and J by 12 bases; unmatched bases: 11. The CDR3 length is 13 residues. Here the CDR3 reads CASRVQGGGAQFF. Here the CDR3 DNA reads TGTGCCAGCAGGGTCCAGGGCGGGGGTGCGCAGTTCTTC.

The chain couples TRBV19 to TRBJ1-5, with TRBD1 matching 7 bases. This CDR3 has 16 residues. V dropped 3 bases and J dropped 4; count of bases not matched to a gene: 9. Looked up from germline, CDR1 is LNHDA and CDR2 is SQIVND (reference sequence). The CDR3 coding sequence is TGTGCCAGTAGTATCGCCGGGGAGGGGGCGAATCAGCCCCAGCATTTT. Its translation: CASSIAGEGANQPQHF.

This clonotype has only a few counts. The rearrangement links TRBV4-2 to TRBJ2-5; 8 bases map to TRBD1. Germline loops: CDR1 LGHNA, CDR2 YNFKEQ. With 5 bases clipped from V and 1 base from J, the junction kept 21 bases outside the gene matches. This CDR3 has 20 residues. The CDR3 coding sequence is TGTGCCAGCAGCTACAAGATAGTTACCCGAGACAGGGGCATCCAAGAGACCCAGTACTTC. This codes for CASSYKIVTRDRGIQETQYF.

The chain carries TRBV29-1 and TRBJ1-2, with 8 positions matching TRBD1. The CDR3 covers 14 residues. J gave up 6 bases and V 6 bases, and 12 bases lay outside the gene matches. CDR1 and CDR2 from the germline V gene are SQVTM and ANQGSEA. CDR3 DNA sequence: TGCAGCGTAGCCCGGACAGGGAGCGCTGATGGCTACACCTTC. It codes for CSVARTGSADGYTF.